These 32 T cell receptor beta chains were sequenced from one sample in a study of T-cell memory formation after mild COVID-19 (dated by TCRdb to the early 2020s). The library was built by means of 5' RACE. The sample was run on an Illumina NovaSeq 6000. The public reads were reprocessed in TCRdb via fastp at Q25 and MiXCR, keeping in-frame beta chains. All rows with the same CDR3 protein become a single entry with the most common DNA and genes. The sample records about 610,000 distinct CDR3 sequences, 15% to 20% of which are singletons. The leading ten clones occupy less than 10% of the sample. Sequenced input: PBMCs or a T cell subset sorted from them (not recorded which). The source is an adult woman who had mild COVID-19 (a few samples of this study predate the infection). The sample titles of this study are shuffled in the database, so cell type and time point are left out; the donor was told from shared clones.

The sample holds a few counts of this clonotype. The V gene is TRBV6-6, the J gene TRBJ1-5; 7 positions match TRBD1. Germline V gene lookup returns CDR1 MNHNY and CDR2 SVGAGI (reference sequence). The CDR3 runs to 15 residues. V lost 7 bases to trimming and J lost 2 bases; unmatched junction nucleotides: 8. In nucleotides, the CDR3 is TGTGCCAGCAACCAACAGGGGAGAGGCAATCAGCCCCAGCATTTT. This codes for CASNQQGRGNQPQHF.

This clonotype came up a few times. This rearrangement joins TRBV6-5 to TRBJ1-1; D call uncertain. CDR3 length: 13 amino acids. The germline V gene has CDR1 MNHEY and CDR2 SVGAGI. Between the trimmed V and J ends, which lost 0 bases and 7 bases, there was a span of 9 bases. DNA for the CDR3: TGTGCCAGCAGTTACTCGGGCTCCATTGAAGCTTTCTTT. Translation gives CASSYSGSIEAFF.

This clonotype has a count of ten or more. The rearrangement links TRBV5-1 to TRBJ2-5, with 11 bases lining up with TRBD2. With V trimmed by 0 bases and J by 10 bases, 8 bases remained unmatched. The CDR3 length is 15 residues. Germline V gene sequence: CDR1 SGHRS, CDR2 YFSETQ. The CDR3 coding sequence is TGCGCCAGCAGCTTGGAGTCTAGCGGGGGGATCGACCAGTACTTC. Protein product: CASSLESSGGIDQYF. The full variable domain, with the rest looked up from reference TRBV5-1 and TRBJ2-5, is KAGVTQTPRYLIKTRGQQVTLSCSPISGHRSVSWYQQTPGQGLQFLFEYFSETQRNKGNFPGRFSGRQFSNSRSEMNVSTLELGDSALYLCASSLESSGGIDQYFGPGTRLLVL.

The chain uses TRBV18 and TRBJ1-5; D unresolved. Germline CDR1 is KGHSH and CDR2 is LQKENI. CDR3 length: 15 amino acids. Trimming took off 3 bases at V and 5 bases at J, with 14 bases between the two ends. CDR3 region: CASSPGREVHQPQHF. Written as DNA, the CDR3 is TGTGCCAGCTCACCGGGAAGAGAAGTTCATCAGCCCCAGCATTTT.

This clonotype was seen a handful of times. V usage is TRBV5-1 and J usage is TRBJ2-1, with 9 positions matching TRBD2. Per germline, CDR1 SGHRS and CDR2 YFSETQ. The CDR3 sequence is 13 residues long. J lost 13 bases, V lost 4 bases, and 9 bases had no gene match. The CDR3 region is CASSPRLAEGQFF. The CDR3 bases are TGCGCCAGCAGCCCGAGACTAGCGGAGGGTCAGTTCTTC.

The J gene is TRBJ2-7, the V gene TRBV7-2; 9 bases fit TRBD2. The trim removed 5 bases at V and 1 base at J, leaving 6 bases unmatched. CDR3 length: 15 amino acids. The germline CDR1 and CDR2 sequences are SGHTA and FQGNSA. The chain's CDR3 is CASSRTSDLSYEQYF. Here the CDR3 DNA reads TGTGCCAGCAGCCGGACTAGCGACTTATCCTACGAGCAGTACTTC.

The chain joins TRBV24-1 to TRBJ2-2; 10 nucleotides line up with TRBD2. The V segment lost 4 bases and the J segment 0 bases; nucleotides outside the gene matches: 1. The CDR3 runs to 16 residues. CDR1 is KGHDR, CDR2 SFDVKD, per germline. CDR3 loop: CATSETSGTNTGELFF. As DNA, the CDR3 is TGTGCCACCAGTGAAACTAGCGGGACGAACACCGGGGAGCTGTTTTTT.

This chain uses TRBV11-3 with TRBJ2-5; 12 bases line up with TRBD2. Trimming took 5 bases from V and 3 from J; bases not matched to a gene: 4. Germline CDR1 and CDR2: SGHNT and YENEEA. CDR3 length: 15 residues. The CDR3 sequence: CASSRRTSGKETQYF. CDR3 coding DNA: TGTGCCAGCAGCCGACGGACTAGCGGGAAAGAGACCCAGTACTTC.

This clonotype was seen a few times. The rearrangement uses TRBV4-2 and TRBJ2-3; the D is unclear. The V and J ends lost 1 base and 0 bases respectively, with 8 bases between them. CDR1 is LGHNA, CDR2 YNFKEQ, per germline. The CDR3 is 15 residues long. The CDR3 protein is CASSQVTASTDTQYF. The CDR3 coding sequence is TGTGCCAGCAGCCAAGTAACAGCTAGCACAGATACGCAGTATTTT.

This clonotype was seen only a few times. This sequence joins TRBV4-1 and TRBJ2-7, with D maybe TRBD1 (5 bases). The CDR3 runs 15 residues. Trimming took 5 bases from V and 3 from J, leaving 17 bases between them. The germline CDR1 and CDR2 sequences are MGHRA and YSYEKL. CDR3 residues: CASSYSWGSHYEQYF. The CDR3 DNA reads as TGCGCCAGCAGCTATTCCTGGGGCAGCCACTACGAGCAGTACTTC.

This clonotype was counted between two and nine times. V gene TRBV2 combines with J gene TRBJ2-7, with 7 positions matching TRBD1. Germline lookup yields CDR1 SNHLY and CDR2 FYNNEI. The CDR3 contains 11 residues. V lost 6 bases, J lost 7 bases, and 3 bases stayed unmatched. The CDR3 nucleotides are TGTGCCAGCAGGACAGGGTGGGAGCAGTACTTC. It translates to CASRTGWEQYF. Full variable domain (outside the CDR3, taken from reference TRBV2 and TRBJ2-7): EPEVTQTPSHQVTQMGQEVILRCVPISNHLYFYWYRQILGQKVEFLVSFYNNEISEKSEIFDDQFSVERPDGSNFTLKIRSTKLEDSAMYFCASRTGWEQYFGPGTRLTVT.

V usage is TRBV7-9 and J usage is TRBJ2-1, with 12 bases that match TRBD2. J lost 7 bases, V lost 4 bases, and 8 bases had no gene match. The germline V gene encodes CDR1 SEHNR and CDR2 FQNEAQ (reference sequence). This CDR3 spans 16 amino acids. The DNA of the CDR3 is TGTGCCAGCAGCTCCCCGACTAGCGGGAGTCGGAATGAGCAGTTCTTC. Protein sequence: CASSSPTSGSRNEQFF.

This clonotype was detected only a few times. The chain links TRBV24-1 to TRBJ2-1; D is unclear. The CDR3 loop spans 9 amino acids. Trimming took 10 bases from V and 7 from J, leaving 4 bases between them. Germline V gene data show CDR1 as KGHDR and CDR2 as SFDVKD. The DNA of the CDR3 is TGTGCCACTAAGAATGAGCAGTTCTTC. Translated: CATKNEQFF.

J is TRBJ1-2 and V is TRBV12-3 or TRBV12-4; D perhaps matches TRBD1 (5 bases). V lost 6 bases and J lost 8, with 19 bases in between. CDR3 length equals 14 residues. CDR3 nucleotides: TGTGCCAGCAGCCTATACCGGGACCCCAAGGGCTACACCTTC. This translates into CASSLYRDPKGYTF.

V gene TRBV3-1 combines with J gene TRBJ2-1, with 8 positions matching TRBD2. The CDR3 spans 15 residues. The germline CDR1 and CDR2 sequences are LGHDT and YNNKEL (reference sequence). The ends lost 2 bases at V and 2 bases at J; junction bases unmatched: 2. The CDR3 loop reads CASSQSRGAYNEQFF. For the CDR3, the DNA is TGTGCCAGCAGCCAATCGCGGGGGGCCTACAATGAGCAGTTCTTC.

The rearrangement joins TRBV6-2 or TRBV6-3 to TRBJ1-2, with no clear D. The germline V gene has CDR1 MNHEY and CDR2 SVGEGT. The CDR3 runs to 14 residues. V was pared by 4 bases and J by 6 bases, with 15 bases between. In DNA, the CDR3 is TGTGCCAGCAGTTTACTCCGCCTGGAGGATGGCTACACCTTC. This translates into CASSLLRLEDGYTF.

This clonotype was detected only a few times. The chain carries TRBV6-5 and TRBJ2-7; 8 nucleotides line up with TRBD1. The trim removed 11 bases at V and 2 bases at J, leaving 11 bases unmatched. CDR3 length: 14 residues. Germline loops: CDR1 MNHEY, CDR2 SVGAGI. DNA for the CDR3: TGTGCCGCCTCTGGAACAGGGGGAACCTACGAGCAGTACTTC. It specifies CAASGTGGTYEQYF.

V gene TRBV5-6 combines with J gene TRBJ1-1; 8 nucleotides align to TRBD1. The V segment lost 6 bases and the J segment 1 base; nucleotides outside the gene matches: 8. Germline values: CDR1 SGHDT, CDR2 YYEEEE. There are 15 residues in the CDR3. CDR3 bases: TGTGCCAGCACTTCCGACAGGGGACCGAACACTGAAGCTTTCTTT. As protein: CASTSDRGPNTEAFF.

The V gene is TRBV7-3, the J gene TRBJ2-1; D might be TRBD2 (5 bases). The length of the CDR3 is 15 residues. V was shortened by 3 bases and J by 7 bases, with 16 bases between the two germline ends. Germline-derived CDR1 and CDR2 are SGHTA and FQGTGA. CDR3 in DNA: TGTGCCAGCAGCTTCTCTCCCGGGATATGGAATGAGCAGTTCTTC. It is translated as CASSFSPGIWNEQFF.

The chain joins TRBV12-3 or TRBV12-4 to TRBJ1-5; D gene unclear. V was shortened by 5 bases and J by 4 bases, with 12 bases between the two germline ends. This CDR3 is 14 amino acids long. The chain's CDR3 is CASSPLDANQPQHF. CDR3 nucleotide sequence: TGTGCCAGCAGTCCCTTAGATGCAAATCAGCCCCAGCATTTT.

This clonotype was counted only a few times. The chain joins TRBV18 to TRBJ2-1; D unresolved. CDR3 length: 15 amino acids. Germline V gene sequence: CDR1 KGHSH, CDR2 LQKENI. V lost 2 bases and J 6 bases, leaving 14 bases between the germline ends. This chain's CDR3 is CASSPGVGGINEQFF. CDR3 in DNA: TGTGCCAGCTCACCAGGGGTTGGCGGAATCAATGAGCAGTTCTTC.

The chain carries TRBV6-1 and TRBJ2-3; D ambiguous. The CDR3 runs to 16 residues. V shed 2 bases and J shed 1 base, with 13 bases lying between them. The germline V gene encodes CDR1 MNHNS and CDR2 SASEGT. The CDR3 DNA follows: TGTGCCAGCAGTGAATGGGCCTCCACTGGCACAGATACGCAGTATTTT. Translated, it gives CASSEWASTGTDTQYF.

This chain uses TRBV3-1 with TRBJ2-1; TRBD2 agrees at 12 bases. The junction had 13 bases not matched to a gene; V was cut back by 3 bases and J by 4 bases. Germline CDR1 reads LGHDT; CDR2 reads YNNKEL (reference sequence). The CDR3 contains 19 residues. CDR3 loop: CASSQDPSGGAARYNEQFF. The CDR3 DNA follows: TGTGCCAGCAGCCAGGATCCTAGCGGGGGGGCCGCTCGTTACAATGAGCAGTTCTTC.

The CDR3 DNA reads TGTGCCAGCAGCCGACAATCACAGGGTGGGGGAGCCTACGAGCAGTACTTC. Translated, it gives CASSRQSQGGGAYEQYF. The chain uses TRBV3-1 and TRBJ2-7, with a weak D call TRBD1 (6 bases). Germline-derived CDR1 and CDR2 are LGHDT and YNNKEL (reference sequence). The CDR3 is 17 amino acids. V lost 4 bases, J lost 2 bases, and 21 bases lay in between.

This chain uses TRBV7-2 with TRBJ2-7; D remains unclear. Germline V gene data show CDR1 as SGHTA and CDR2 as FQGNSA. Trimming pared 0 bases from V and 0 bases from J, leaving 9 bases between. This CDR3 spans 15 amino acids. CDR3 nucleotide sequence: TGTGCCAGCAGCTTAGCCTCTCCCCGCTCCTACGAGCAGTACTTC. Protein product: CASSLASPRSYEQYF.

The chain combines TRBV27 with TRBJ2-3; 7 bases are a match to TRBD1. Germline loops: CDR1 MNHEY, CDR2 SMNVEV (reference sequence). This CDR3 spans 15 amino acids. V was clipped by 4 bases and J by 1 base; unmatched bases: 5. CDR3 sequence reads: CASSYRGRGTDTQYF. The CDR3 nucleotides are TGTGCCAGCAGTTACAGGGGTAGGGGCACAGATACGCAGTATTTT.

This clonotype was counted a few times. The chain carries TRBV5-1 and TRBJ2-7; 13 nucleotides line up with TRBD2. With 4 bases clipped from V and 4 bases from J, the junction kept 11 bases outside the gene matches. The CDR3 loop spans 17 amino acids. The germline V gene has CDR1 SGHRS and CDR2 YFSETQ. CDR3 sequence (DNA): TGCGCCAGCAGCCGAGAGGGACTAGCGGGACTTGCTTACGAGCAGTACTTC. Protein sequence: CASSREGLAGLAYEQYF.

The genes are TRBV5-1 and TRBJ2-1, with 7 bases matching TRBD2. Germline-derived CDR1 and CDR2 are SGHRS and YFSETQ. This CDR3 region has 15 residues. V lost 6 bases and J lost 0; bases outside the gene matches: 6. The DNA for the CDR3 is TGCGCCAGCACGGGGCGGGGGTTCTCCTACAATGAGCAGTTCTTC. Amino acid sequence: CASTGRGFSYNEQFF.

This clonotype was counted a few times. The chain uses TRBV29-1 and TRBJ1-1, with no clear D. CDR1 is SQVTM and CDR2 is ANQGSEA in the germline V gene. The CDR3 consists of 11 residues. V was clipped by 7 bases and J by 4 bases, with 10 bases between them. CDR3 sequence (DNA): TGCAGCGAACACACGGCCACTGAAGCTTTCTTT. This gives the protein CSEHTATEAFF. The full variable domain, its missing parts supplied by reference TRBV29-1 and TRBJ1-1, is SAVISQKPSRDICQRGTSLTIQCQVDSQVTMMFWYRQQPGQSLTLIATANQGSEATYESGFVIDKFPISRPNLTFSTLTVSNMSPEDSSIYLCSEHTATEAFFGQGTRLTVV.

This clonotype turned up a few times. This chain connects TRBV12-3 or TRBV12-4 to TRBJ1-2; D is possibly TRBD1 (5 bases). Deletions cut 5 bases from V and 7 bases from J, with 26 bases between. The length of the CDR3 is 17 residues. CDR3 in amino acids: CASSLGGIGRFGGGYTF. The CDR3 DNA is TGTGCCAGCAGTCTGGGTGGAATCGGACGGTTCGGGGGTGGCTACACCTTC.

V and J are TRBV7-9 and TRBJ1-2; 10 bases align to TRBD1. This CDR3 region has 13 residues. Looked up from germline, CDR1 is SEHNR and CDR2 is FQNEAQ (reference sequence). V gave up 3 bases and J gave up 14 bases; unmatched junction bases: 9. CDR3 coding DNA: TGTGCCAGCAGCTTTTTGACAGGGGGCGACGAGACCTTC. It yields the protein CASSFLTGGDETF.

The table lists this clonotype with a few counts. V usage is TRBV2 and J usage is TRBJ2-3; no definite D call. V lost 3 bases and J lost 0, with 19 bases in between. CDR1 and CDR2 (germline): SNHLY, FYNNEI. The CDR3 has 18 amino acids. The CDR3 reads CASSERVGTVSSTDTQYF. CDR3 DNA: TGTGCCAGCAGTGAGCGTGTCGGAACCGTATCTAGCACAGATACGCAGTATTTT.